This TCR beta chain was recovered during a study of blood T cell repertoires in COVID-19. This clone was observed once. V was clipped by 6 bases and J by 8 bases, with 18 bases between them. The CDR3 runs 14 residues. Germline V gene lookup returns CDR1 LNHDA and CDR2 SQIVND (reference sequence). Repertoires were generated with immunoSEQ multiplex PCR, while TCRdb's copy carries only in-frame clones and drops some. The data show 120,000 or so clones, with about 87% seen just once and more than 2% held by the top ten. This clonotype originated in a woman aged 50 to 60 with acute or convalescent COVID-19. This rearrangement joins TRBV19 to TRBJ2-3; weak D call: TRBD2 (5 bases). Sequencing was carried out using peripheral blood. CDR3: CASSAPLAGVTQYF. The CDR3 bases are TGTGCCAGTAGCGCCCCGCTAGCCGGCGTTACGCAGTATTTT.